This T cell receptor (beta chain) was observed in a study of response to subunit inactivated influenza vaccine. General study points: The authors put forward the suggestion that each seasonal influenza vaccination may bring in only a limited number of new T cells.

As concerns this clonotype: The antigen remains unidentified.

TCRdb reprocessed the RT-PCR reads with MiXCR, giving one entry per CDR3 protein. The table lists 800,000 to 1,000,000 distinct CDR3 sequences, 21% of them singletons. The material was PBMCs from blood, obtained about 5 days after vaccination. The clonotype comes from a man between 45 and 60 years old who received an inactivated influenza vaccine.

In DNA form, the CDR3 reads TGTGCCAGCAGTTTTGTAGCGGGAGTCGTTGGCGGGGAGCTGTTTTTT. Translated, it gives CASSFVAGVVGGELFF. This chain links TRBV27 with TRBJ2-2; 9 bases fit TRBD2. V gave up 3 bases and J gave up 7 bases; unmatched junction bases: 9. This CDR3 is 16 amino acids long. Germline V gene lookup returns CDR1 MNHEY and CDR2 SMNVEV (reference sequence).